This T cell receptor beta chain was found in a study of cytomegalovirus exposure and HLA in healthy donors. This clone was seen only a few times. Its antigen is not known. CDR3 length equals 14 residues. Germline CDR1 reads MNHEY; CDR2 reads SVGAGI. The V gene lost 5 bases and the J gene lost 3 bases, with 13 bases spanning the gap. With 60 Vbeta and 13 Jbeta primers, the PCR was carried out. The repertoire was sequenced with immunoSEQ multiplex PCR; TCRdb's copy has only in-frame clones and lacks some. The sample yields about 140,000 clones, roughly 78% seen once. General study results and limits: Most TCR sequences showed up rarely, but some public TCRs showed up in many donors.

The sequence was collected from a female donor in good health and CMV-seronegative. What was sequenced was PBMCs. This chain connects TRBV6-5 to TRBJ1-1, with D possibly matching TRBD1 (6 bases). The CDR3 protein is CASSPMYRDTEAFF. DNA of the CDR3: TGTGCCAGCAGTCCCATGTACAGGGACACTGAAGCTTTCTTT.